This entry lists 11 T cell receptor beta chains sequenced from one sample in a study of blood T cell repertoires in COVID-19. Some clones are missing from TCRdb's copy, which holds only in-frame ones; the method was immunoSEQ multiplex PCR. Of under 200,000 clones listed, roughly 72% were seen once; the top ten hold roughly 3.6%. Sequences were obtained from peripheral blood. The receptors shown here come from a woman at least 80 years old with acute or convalescent COVID-19.

The rearrangement uses TRBV30 and TRBJ1-5, with a weak D call TRBD1 (5 bases). Trimming shortened V by 3 bases and J by 7 bases, and 13 bases separated the two germline ends. This CDR3 has 13 residues. The V gene's germline CDR1 is GTSNPN and CDR2 SVGIG (reference sequence). CDR3 in amino acids: CAWSPLGAQPQHF. In DNA, the CDR3 is TGTGCCTGGAGCCCCCTTGGGGCACAGCCCCAGCATTTT.

The rearrangement links TRBV7-9 to TRBJ1-2, with a weak D call TRBD1 (6 bases). The V gene lost 5 bases and the J gene lost 7 bases, with 23 bases spanning the gap. The CDR3 extends over 16 amino acids. Germline assignment: CDR1 SEHNR and CDR2 FQNEAQ (reference sequence). The CDR3 DNA reads TGTGCCAGCAGCCTAACCGGGGGGGCCGTACCTCCTGGCTACACCTTC. Translation: CASSLTGGAVPPGYTF.

This chain joins TRBV11-2 and TRBJ2-1; D is ambiguous. The V gene lost 1 base and the J gene lost 3 bases, with 10 bases spanning the gap. Germline values: CDR1 SGHAT, CDR2 FQNNGV. This CDR3 contains 15 residues. CDR3 in DNA: TGTGCCAGCAGCTTAGGGGCAGGTGACTACAATGAGCAGTTCTTC. The encoded protein is CASSLGAGDYNEQFF.

The genes are TRBV25-1 and TRBJ1-4; 9 bases match TRBD1. This CDR3 has 14 amino acids. CDR1 and CDR2 (germline): MGHDK, SYGVNS. V shed 3 bases and J 8 bases; nucleotides not matched to a gene: 4. CDR3 nucleotide sequence: TGTGCCAGCAGTGACCGGGACAGGGTCGAAAAACTGTTTTTT. Protein product: CASSDRDRVEKLFF.

This clone is a singleton in its sample. The genes are TRBV11-3 and TRBJ2-7, with D maybe TRBD2 (5 bases). CDR1 and CDR2 from the germline V gene are SGHNT and YENEEA. V was clipped by 5 bases and J by 2 bases, with 13 bases between them. CDR3 length equals 14 residues. In DNA form, the CDR3 reads TGTGCCAGCAGCCCGTCCGGGAACACCTACGAGCAGTACTTC. Its translation: CASSPSGNTYEQYF. The variable domain in full, completed from reference TRBV11-3 and TRBJ2-7, reads EAGVVQSPRYKIIEKKQPVAFWCNPISGHNTLYWYLQNLGQGPELLIRYENEEAVDDSQLPKDRFSAERLKGVDSTLKIQPAELGDSAVYLCASSPSGNTYEQYFGPGTRLTVT.

The chain joins TRBV5-6 to TRBJ1-2; no firm D call. Germline CDR1 is SGHDT and CDR2 is YYEEEE. Trimming removed 4 bases from V and 5 bases from J, with 9 bases in between. This CDR3 has 12 amino acids. CDR3 in amino acids: CASSQDLYGYTF. The CDR3 DNA reads as TGTGCCAGCAGCCAGGATCTATATGGCTACACCTTC. The full variable domain, its missing parts supplied by reference TRBV5-6 and TRBJ1-2, is DAGVTQSPTHLIKTRGQQVTLRCSPKSGHDTVSWYQQALGQGPQFIFQYYEEEERQRGNFPDRFSGHQFPNYSSELNVNALLLGDSALYLCASSQDLYGYTFGSGTRLTVV.

The gene calls are TRBV7-9 and TRBJ1-2; D is undetermined. CDR1 and CDR2 from the germline V gene are SEHNR and FQNEAQ (reference sequence). CDR3 size: 13 residues. V was clipped by 1 base and J by 3 bases, with 6 bases between them. CDR3 DNA sequence: TGTGCCAGCAGCTTAGTAACAGACTATGGCTACACCTTC. Translating it yields CASSLVTDYGYTF.

This clone was seen more than once but under ten times. J is TRBJ2-6 and V is TRBV7-2, with D unresolved. There are 17 residues in the CDR3. Looked up from germline, CDR1 is SGHTA and CDR2 is FQGNSA. V lost 5 bases, J lost 0 bases, and 14 bases lay in between. CDR3 amino acids: CASSLQGASSGANVLTF. The DNA of the CDR3 is TGTGCCAGCAGCCTGCAAGGTGCTAGCTCTGGGGCCAACGTCCTGACTTTC. The variable domain in full, completed from reference TRBV7-2 and TRBJ2-6, reads GAGVSQSPSNKVTEKGKDVELRCDPISGHTALYWYRQSLGQGLEFLIYFQGNSAPDKSGLPSDRFSAERTGGSVSTLTIQRTQQEDSAVYLCASSLQGASSGANVLTFGAGSRLTVL.

J is TRBJ2-6 and V is TRBV5-1; D is perhaps TRBD2 (6 bases). The CDR3 runs 18 residues. Trimming shortened V by 4 bases and J by 5 bases, and 22 bases separated the two germline ends. Germline-derived CDR1 and CDR2 are SGHRS and YFSETQ. CDR3 protein: CASSSRRASLVRANVLTF. The CDR3 DNA reads as TGCGCCAGCAGCAGCCGGAGGGCCAGCCTCGTTCGGGCCAACGTCCTGACTTTC.

The chain uses TRBV6-4 and TRBJ1-6; 7 bases agree with TRBD1. In germline, CDR1 is MRHNA, CDR2 SNTAGT. V was clipped by 6 bases and J by 4 bases; unmatched bases: 3. This CDR3 region has 14 residues. This CDR3 reads CASRGTDYNSPLHF. CDR3 sequence (DNA): TGTGCCAGCAGGGGGACAGATTATAATTCACCCCTCCACTTT.

The rearrangement uses TRBV2 and TRBJ2-2, with 8 bases matching TRBD2. The trim removed 6 bases at V and 5 bases at J, leaving 5 bases unmatched. In germline, CDR1 is SNHLY, CDR2 FYNNEI. The CDR3 is 14 amino acids. In DNA, the CDR3 is TGTGCCAGCAGGACTAGCGTGGGAACCGGGGAGCTGTTTTTT. Translation gives CASRTSVGTGELFF.